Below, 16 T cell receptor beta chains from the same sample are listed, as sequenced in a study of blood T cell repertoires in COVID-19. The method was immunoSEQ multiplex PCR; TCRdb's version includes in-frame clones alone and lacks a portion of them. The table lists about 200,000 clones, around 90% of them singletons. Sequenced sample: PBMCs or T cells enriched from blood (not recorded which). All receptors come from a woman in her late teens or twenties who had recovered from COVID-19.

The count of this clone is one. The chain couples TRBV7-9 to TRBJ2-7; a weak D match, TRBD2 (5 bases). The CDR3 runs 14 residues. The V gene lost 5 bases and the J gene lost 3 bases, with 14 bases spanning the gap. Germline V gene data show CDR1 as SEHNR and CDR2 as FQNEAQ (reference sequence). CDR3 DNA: TGTGCCAGCAGCCCCTCCCGGGAACTCTACGAGCAGTACTTC. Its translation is CASSPSRELYEQYF.

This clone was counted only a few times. The CDR3 here is CASSWAGYEQYF. As DNA, the CDR3 is TGTGCCAGCAGTTGGGCTGGATACGAGCAGTACTTC. The chain uses TRBV28 and TRBJ2-7; D ambiguous. The germline V and J ends were trimmed by 4 bases and 4 bases, with 8 bases remaining between them. The CDR3 loop spans 12 amino acids. The germline CDR1 and CDR2 sequences are MDHEN and SYDVKM.

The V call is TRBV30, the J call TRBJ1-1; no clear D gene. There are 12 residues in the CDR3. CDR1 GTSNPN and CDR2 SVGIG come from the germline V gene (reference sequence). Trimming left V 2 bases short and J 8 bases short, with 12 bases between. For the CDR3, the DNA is TGTGCCTGGAGTTACCTAAAACCCGAAGCTTTCTTT. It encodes CAWSYLKPEAFF.

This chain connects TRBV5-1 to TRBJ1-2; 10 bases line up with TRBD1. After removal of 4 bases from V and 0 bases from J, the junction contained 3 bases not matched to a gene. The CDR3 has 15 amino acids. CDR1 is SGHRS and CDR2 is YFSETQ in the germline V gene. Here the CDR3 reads CASSIGQGANYGYTF. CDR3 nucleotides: TGCGCCAGCAGCATAGGACAGGGGGCTAACTATGGCTACACCTTC.

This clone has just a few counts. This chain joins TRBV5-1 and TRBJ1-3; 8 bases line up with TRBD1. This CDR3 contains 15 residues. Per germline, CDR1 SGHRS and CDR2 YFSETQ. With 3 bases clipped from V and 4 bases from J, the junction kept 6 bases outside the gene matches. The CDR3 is CASSSQGVLGNTIYF. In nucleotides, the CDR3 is TGCGCCAGCAGCTCACAGGGGGTACTCGGAAACACCATATATTTT.

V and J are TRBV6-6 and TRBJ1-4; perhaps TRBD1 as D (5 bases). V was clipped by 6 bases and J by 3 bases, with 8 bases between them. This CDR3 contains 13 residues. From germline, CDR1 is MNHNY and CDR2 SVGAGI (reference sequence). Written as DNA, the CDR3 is TGTGCCAGCAGGCGGGGACCTAATGAAAAACTGTTTTTT. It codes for CASRRGPNEKLFF.

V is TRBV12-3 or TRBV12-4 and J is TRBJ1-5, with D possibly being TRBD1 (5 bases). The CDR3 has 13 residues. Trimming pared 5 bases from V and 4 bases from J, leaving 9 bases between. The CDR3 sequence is CASSPTVNQPQHF. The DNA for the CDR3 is TGTGCCAGCAGTCCGACAGTAAATCAGCCCCAGCATTTT.

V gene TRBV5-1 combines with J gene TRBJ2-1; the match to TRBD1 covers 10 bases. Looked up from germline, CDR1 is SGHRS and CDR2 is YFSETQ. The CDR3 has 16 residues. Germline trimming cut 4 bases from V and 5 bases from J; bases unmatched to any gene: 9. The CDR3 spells CASSIILGQGNNEQFF. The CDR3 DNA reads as TGCGCCAGCAGCATCATCTTGGGACAGGGGAACAATGAGCAGTTCTTC.

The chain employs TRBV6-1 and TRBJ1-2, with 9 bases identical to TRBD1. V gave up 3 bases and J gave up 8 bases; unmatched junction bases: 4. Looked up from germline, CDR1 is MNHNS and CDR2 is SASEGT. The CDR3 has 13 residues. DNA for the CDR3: TGTGCCAGCAGTGATGGACAGGGGCAGGGCTACACCTTC. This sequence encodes CASSDGQGQGYTF.

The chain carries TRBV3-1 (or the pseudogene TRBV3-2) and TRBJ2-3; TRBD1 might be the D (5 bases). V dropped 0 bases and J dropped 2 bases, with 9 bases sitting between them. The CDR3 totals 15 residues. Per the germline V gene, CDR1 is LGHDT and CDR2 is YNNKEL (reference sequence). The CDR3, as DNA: TGTGCCAGCAGCCAAGAGGCAGGGAACACAGATACGCAGTATTTT. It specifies CASSQEAGNTDTQYF.

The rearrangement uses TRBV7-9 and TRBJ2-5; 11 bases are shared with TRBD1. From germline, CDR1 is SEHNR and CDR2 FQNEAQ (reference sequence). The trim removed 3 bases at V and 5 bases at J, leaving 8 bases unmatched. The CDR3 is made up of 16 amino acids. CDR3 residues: CASSFTRTGGLETQYF. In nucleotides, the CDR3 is TGTGCCAGCAGCTTCACCCGGACAGGGGGCTTGGAGACCCAGTACTTC.

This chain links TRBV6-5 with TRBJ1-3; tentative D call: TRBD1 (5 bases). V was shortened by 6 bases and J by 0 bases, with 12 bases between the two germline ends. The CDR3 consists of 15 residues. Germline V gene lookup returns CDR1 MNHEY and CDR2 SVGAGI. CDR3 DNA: TGTGCCAGCAGAATGACAGCAGACTCTGGAAACACCATATATTTT. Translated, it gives CASRMTADSGNTIYF.

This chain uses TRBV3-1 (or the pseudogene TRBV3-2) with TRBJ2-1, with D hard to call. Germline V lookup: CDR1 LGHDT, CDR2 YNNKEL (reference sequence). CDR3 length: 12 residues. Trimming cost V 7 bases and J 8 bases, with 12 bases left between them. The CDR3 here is CASNIAGDEQFF. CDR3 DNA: TGTGCCAGCAACATCGCTGGAGATGAGCAGTTCTTC.

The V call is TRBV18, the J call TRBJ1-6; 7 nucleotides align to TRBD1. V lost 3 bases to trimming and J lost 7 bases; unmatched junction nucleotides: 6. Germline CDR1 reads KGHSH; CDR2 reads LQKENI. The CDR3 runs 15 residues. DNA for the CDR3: TGTGCCAGCTCACCCCTCGGACAGGAGAATTCACCCCTCCACTTT. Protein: CASSPLGQENSPLHF. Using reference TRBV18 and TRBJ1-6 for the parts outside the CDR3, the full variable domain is NAGVMQNPRHLVRRRGQEARLRCSPMKGHSHVYWYRQLPEEGLKFMVYLQKENIIDESGMPKERFSAEFPKEGPSILRIQQVVRGDSAAYFCASSPLGQENSPLHFGNGTRLTVT.

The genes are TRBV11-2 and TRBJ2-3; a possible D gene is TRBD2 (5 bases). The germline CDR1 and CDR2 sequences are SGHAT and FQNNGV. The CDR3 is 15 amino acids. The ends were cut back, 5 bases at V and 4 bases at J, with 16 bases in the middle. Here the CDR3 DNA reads TGTGCCAGCAGCCCTTCGATCGGGGAGCCAGATACGCAGTATTTT. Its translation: CASSPSIGEPDTQYF.

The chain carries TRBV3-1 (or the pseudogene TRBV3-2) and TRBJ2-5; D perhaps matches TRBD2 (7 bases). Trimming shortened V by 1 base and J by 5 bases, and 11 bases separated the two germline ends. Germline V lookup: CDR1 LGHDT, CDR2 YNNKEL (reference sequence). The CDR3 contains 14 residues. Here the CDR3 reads CASSQVRGGETQYF. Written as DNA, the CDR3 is TGTGCCAGCAGCCAAGTGAGGGGGGGGGAGACCCAGTACTTC.